This passage covers 30 T cell receptor beta chains from one sample sequenced in a study of post-analysis software for immune sequencing data (dated by TCRdb to about 2015). Results the study describes overall, beyond this receptor: A few TRBV segments, including TRBV5-6, TRBV5-1 and TRBV20-1, were significantly more frequent in patients than controls.

No antigen is known for these receptors. Library preparation employed PCR. Sequencing used an Illumina HiSeq 2500. To reduce PCR and sequencing biases, unique molecular identifiers were built into the TCR beta cDNA libraries. The raw public data were reprocessed by TCRdb itself: fastp quality trimming at Q25, MiXCR clonotype calling, in-frame beta chains only. Rows are unified per CDR3 protein, each entry keeping the most common DNA and genes. The sample table holds roughly 200,000 distinct CDR3 sequences, of which 25% to 35% were seen once. 3% to 4% of the sample rests with the top ten. The sequencing input was blood. Receptor source: a girl younger than 18 with multiple sclerosis.

On this clonotype itself: This may be a read error, as it is one base from a much larger clone. J is TRBJ2-5 and V is TRBV29-1; the D gene is possibly TRBD2 (5 bases). The assigned J gene may be wrong: the sequence end matches TRBJ2-7 better. The CDR3 consists of 12 residues. Germline V CDR1 and CDR2: SQVTM, ANQGSEA. The CDR3 region has the DNA TGCAACGTGGAGGCCTCCGACGACGAGCAGTACTTC. It specifies CNVEASDDEQYF.

V usage is TRBV5-1 and J usage is TRBJ2-2; D remains unclear. V was shortened by 3 bases and J by 7 bases, with 13 bases between the two germline ends. Germline lookup yields CDR1 SGHRS and CDR2 YFSETQ. The CDR3 covers 14 residues. For the CDR3, the DNA is TGCGCCAGCAGCTGGGATAGGGCTGGCGGGGAGCTGTTTTTT. This codes for CASSWDRAGGELFF.

Details on this clonotype: Just one base apart from a much larger clone, this may be a read error. J is TRBJ2-5 and V is TRBV24-1; no firm D call. V lost 0 bases and J 1 base, leaving 8 bases between the germline ends. The CDR3 length is 15 residues. CDR1 KGHDR and CDR2 SFDVKD come from the germline V gene. CDR3: CATSDLQFSQETQYF. The CDR3 region has the DNA TGTGCCACCAGTGATTTGCAGTTCAGCCAAGAGACCCAGTACTTC.

At least ten counts were recorded for this clonotype. This chain uses TRBV12-3 or TRBV12-4 with TRBJ1-2, with D possibly TRBD1 on 5 matching bases. The ends were cut back, 5 bases at V and 7 bases at J, with 17 bases in the middle. The CDR3 runs 14 residues. CDR3 DNA sequence: TGTGCCAGCAGTCCGCGGCGGGACGGAAGTGGCTACACCTTC. Protein sequence: CASSPRRDGSGYTF.

A few counts support this clonotype. CDR3 residues: CASSPYRTGSTDTQYF. The CDR3 coding sequence is TGTGCCAGCAGCCCCTATAGGACAGGTAGCACAGATACGCAGTATTTT. The rearrangement joins TRBV6-2 or TRBV6-3 to TRBJ2-3, with 7 nucleotides matching TRBD1. Germline V gene sequence: CDR1 MNHEY, CDR2 SVGEGT. The CDR3 has 16 residues. Unmatched junction bases numbered 9, after V lost 6 bases and J lost 0 bases.

This clonotype was seen a few times. A junction boundary mismatches the germline segment, possibly from a read error. Here the CDR3 DNA reads TGCAGTGCCCCGCCCCGGGGCAAGGGTTCACCCCCCCACTTT. Its protein product is CSAPPRGKGSPPHF. This chain links TRBV20-1 with TRBJ1-6; a weak D match, TRBD1 (5 bases). This CDR3 region has 14 residues. Germline V gene lookup returns CDR1 DFQATT and CDR2 SNEGSKA (reference sequence).

A note on this clonotype: At one end, the junction sequence differs from germline, possibly due to a read error. The chain uses TRBV5-1 and TRBJ2-5, with 7 bases lining up with TRBD1. The DNA end lines up better with TRBJ2-7; the J call may be wrong. This CDR3 is 15 amino acids long. Looked up from germline, CDR1 is SGHRS and CDR2 is YFSETQ. CDR3 sequence: CAGSLTTGAAYEQYF. DNA for the CDR3: TGCGCCGGCAGCTTGACTACAGGGGCGGCCTACGAGCAGTACTTC.

The rearrangement uses TRBV14 and TRBJ2-7; TRBD1 aligns across 10 bases. V was pared by 3 bases and J by 5 bases, with 7 bases of the junction left unmatched. This CDR3 region has 15 residues. Germline CDR1 is SGHDN and CDR2 is FVKESK. Written as DNA, the CDR3 is TGTGCCAGCAGCCACGCCTTGGGACAGGGGCACGAGCAGTACTTC. Translating gives CASSHALGQGHEQYF.

This clonotype occurred many times. The chain links TRBV6-1 to TRBJ2-4, with D uncertain. The CDR3 runs 15 residues. Germline CDR1 is MNHNS and CDR2 is SASEGT. Trimming pared 3 bases from V and 0 bases from J, leaving 9 bases between. The CDR3 DNA sequence: TGTGCCAGCAGTGAGTGGCTGTTAGCCAAAAACATTCAGTACTTC. Translating it yields CASSEWLLAKNIQYF.

A word on this clonotype: Germline and junction disagree at one end, which may indicate a read error. The genes are TRBV20-1 and TRBJ2-1; 8 bases are a match to TRBD2. CDR1 and CDR2 from the germline V gene are DFQATT and SNEGSKA (reference sequence). CDR3 size: 14 residues. In DNA form, the CDR3 reads TGCAGTCCCACCCCAGCGGGAGAGTACAATGGGCAGTTCTTC. Translated, it gives CSPTPAGEYNGQFF.

The chain links TRBV12-3 or TRBV12-4 to TRBJ1-2; D gene ambiguous. The CDR3 loop spans 13 amino acids. Trimming shortened V by 1 base and J by 7 bases, and 10 bases separated the two germline ends. This chain's CDR3 is CASSLDTLGGYTF. The DNA for the CDR3 is TGTGCCAGCAGTTTAGACACCCTGGGTGGCTACACCTTC.

The V call is TRBV5-1, the J call TRBJ1-1; D is unresolved. From germline, CDR1 is SGHRS and CDR2 YFSETQ. V was clipped by 5 bases and J by 2 bases, with 10 bases between them. The CDR3 is made up of 13 amino acids. CDR3 DNA sequence: TGCGCCAGCAGGCCGACGGTTAACACTGAAGCTTTCTTT. This sequence encodes CASRPTVNTEAFF.

In its sample, this clonotype was seen a few times. This chain uses TRBV6-5 with TRBJ2-1; 11 positions match TRBD2. Trimming cost V 7 bases and J 6 bases; bases outside gene matches: 8. This CDR3 has 15 amino acids. The germline gives CDR1 MNHEY, CDR2 SVGAGI. Here the CDR3 reads CASTILAGVSNEQFF. The DNA of the CDR3 is TGTGCCAGCACCATACTAGCGGGAGTGTCCAATGAGCAGTTCTTC.

Comment on this clonotype: A clone one base away is much larger, so this may be a read error. The chain recombines TRBV5-6 with TRBJ2-1, with 12 bases fitting TRBD2. The CDR3 extends over 16 amino acids. Per the germline V gene, CDR1 is SGHDT and CDR2 is YYEEEE. Trimming took 3 bases from V and 7 from J; bases not matched to a gene: 8. The CDR3 DNA reads TGTGCCAGCAGCTCTGAGACTAGCGGGAGTGGGAATGAGCAGTTCTTC. Its translation: CASSSETSGSGNEQFF.

This clonotype was seen ten or more times. V usage is TRBV7-3 and J usage is TRBJ2-3; D is possibly TRBD1 or TRBD2 (5 bases each). The CDR3 loop spans 13 amino acids. The V gene lost 4 bases and the J gene lost 6 bases, with 11 bases spanning the gap. Germline-derived CDR1 and CDR2 are SGHTA and FQGTGA. DNA for the CDR3: TGTGCCAGCAGCTACACTTGGGGGGATACGCAGTATTTT. Translation gives CASSYTWGDTQYF.

Concerning this clonotype: A much more abundant neighbour one base away suggests this may be a read error. The rearrangement links TRBV5-1 to TRBJ2-4; tentatively, D is TRBD1 (7 bases). CDR3 size: 15 residues. CDR1 SGHRS and CDR2 YFSETQ come from the germline V gene. The CDR3 loop reads CAGSLEGQAKNIQYF. In DNA, the CDR3 is TGCGCCGGCAGCTTGGAGGGACAGGCCAAAAACATTCAGTACTTC.

The rearrangement joins TRBV6-2 or TRBV6-3 to TRBJ2-5, with 11 bases lining up with TRBD2. J was trimmed by 11 bases and V by 5 bases; bases with no gene match: 4. Germline CDR1 and CDR2: MNHEY and SVGEGT. The CDR3 contains 12 residues. The CDR3 DNA reads TGTGCCAGCAGTCGACTAGCGGGGAATCAGTACTTC. Its protein product is CASSRLAGNQYF.

This clonotype was recorded many times. The chain combines TRBV4-1 with TRBJ2-4; no firm D call. Trimming removed 1 base from V and 2 bases from J, with 9 bases in between. Germline V gene sequence: CDR1 MGHRA, CDR2 YSYEKL. This CDR3 contains 15 residues. The CDR3 nucleotides read TGCGCCAGCAGCCAAGGGAAGGGAACCAAAAACATTCAGTACTTC. Translated: CASSQGKGTKNIQYF.

The CDR3 here is CSARRQGGTQYF. The DNA of the CDR3 is TGCAGTGCTAGGAGACAGGGAGGGACCCAGTACTTC. This rearrangement joins TRBV20-1 to TRBJ2-5; D might be TRBD1 (7 bases). Per the germline V gene, CDR1 is DFQATT and CDR2 is SNEGSKA (reference sequence). This CDR3 is built from 12 residues. Trimming stripped 3 bases from V and 7 bases from J, with 12 bases between.

This clonotype came up many times. This chain uses TRBV4-1 with TRBJ1-6; 10 nucleotides align to TRBD1. The ends lost 5 bases at V and 9 bases at J; junction bases unmatched: 7. The CDR3 has 15 amino acids. Germline V lookup: CDR1 MGHRA, CDR2 YSYEKL. The CDR3 DNA sequence: TGCGCCAGCAGCTCCGGGACAGGGGTGGGTTCACCCCTCCACTTT. Amino acids: CASSSGTGVGSPLHF.

The table lists this clonotype with a few counts. J is TRBJ2-3 and V is TRBV7-3; 10 nucleotides match TRBD2. Germline CDR1 is SGHTA and CDR2 is FQGTGA. There are 16 residues in the CDR3. V was clipped by 1 base and J by 3 bases; unmatched bases: 4. The CDR3 DNA reads as TGTGCCAGCAGCTTAATAGCGGGGGGTACTACAGATACGCAGTATTTT. The encoded protein is CASSLIAGGTTDTQYF.

The sample holds many counts of this clonotype. The chain couples TRBV29-1 to TRBJ2-1; D not resolved. Trimming removed 7 bases from V and 5 bases from J, with 33 bases in between. The CDR3 length is 19 residues. The germline V gene encodes CDR1 SQVTM and CDR2 ANQGSEA. The CDR3, as DNA: TGCAGCGCTATAGTGATCGCAGTACTCGGGCCCACCGGCGACAATGAGCAGTTCTTC. Translation: CSAIVIAVLGPTGDNEQFF.

The table lists this clonotype with many counts. The chain couples TRBV6-1 to TRBJ2-7, with 9 bases that match TRBD1. The CDR3 has 15 residues. V was clipped by 5 bases and J by 5 bases; unmatched bases: 10. Germline CDR1 MNHNS, CDR2 SASEGT. The CDR3 loop reads CASSQNLGTGNEQYF. DNA of the CDR3: TGTGCCAGCAGTCAGAACCTGGGGACAGGGAACGAGCAGTACTTC.

A remark on this clonotype: A clone one base away is much larger, so this may be a read error. The chain links TRBV20-1 to TRBJ1-2; no reliable D call. CDR1 and CDR2 (germline): DFQATT, SNEGSKA (reference sequence). The CDR3 has 14 amino acids. The CDR3 is CGARGRAGSYGYTF. CDR3 coding DNA: TGCGGTGCTAGAGGCCGCGCCGGGAGCTATGGCTACACCTTC.

This clonotype was seen only once. The chain combines TRBV12-3 or TRBV12-4 with TRBJ1-2; D gene uncertain. Trimming shortened V by 6 bases and J by 4 bases, and 12 bases separated the two germline ends. The CDR3 spans 13 residues. The CDR3 DNA sequence: TGTGCCAGCAGCTCCAGCCACACCTATGGCTACACCTTC. Translated, it gives CASSSSHTYGYTF.

This chain uses TRBV5-1 with TRBJ1-2, with TRBD1 as a possible D gene (5 bases). This CDR3 comprises 14 residues. Trimming stripped 8 bases from V and 6 bases from J, with 20 bases between. Per the germline V gene, CDR1 is SGHRS and CDR2 is YFSETQ. In nucleotides, the CDR3 is TGCGCCAGTCAGCCAGGCGGGACGGGGGATGGCTACACCTTC. Protein sequence: CASQPGGTGDGYTF. Combining the CDR3 with reference TRBV5-1 and TRBJ1-2 gives the whole variable domain KAGVTQTPRYLIKTRGQQVTLSCSPISGHRSVSWYQQTPGQGLQFLFEYFSETQRNKGNFPGRFSGRQFSNSRSEMNVSTLELGDSALYLCASQPGGTGDGYTFGSGTRLTVV.

This clonotype was seen once. Just one base apart from a much larger clone, this may be a read error. The chain is built from TRBV6-2 or TRBV6-3 and TRBJ1-2; D uncertain. CDR3 length: 12 amino acids. The germline V gene encodes CDR1 MNHEY and CDR2 SVGEGT. V gave up 8 bases and J gave up 0 bases, with 7 bases separating them. The CDR3 protein is CASYAANYGYTF. The CDR3 DNA sequence: TGTGCCAGCTATGCAGCTAACTATGGCTACACCTTC.

In its sample, this clonotype was seen many times. An end of the junction differs from the germline gene, which may be a read error. V is TRBV5-1 and J is TRBJ2-1; D is perhaps TRBD2 (5 bases). CDR3 length equals 13 residues. Germline-derived CDR1 and CDR2 are SGHRS and YFSETQ. The CDR3 bases are TGTGCCAGCAGCTTAGGGCGGGACAATGAGCAGTTCTTC. This sequence encodes CASSLGRDNEQFF.

This clonotype was counted only a few times. The chain links TRBV3-1 to TRBJ1-2; D is unclear. Per the germline V gene, CDR1 is LGHDT and CDR2 is YNNKEL (reference sequence). The CDR3 has 15 amino acids. V lost 0 bases and J 7 bases, leaving 15 bases between the germline ends. CDR3 loop: CASSQENIPIAGYTF. The CDR3 coding sequence is TGTGCCAGCAGCCAAGAGAACATCCCTATTGCTGGCTACACCTTC.

This clonotype was detected ten times or more. CDR3 DNA: TGCAGTGTCGAGGGCAGGGGGCGAGAGACCCAGTACTTC. Amino acid sequence: CSVEGRGRETQYF. This rearrangement joins TRBV20-1 to TRBJ2-5; TRBD1 aligns across 8 bases. The CDR3 sequence is 13 residues long. Germline CDR1 reads DFQATT; CDR2 reads SNEGSKA (reference sequence). Trimming took 7 bases from V and 4 from J; bases not matched to a gene: 8.